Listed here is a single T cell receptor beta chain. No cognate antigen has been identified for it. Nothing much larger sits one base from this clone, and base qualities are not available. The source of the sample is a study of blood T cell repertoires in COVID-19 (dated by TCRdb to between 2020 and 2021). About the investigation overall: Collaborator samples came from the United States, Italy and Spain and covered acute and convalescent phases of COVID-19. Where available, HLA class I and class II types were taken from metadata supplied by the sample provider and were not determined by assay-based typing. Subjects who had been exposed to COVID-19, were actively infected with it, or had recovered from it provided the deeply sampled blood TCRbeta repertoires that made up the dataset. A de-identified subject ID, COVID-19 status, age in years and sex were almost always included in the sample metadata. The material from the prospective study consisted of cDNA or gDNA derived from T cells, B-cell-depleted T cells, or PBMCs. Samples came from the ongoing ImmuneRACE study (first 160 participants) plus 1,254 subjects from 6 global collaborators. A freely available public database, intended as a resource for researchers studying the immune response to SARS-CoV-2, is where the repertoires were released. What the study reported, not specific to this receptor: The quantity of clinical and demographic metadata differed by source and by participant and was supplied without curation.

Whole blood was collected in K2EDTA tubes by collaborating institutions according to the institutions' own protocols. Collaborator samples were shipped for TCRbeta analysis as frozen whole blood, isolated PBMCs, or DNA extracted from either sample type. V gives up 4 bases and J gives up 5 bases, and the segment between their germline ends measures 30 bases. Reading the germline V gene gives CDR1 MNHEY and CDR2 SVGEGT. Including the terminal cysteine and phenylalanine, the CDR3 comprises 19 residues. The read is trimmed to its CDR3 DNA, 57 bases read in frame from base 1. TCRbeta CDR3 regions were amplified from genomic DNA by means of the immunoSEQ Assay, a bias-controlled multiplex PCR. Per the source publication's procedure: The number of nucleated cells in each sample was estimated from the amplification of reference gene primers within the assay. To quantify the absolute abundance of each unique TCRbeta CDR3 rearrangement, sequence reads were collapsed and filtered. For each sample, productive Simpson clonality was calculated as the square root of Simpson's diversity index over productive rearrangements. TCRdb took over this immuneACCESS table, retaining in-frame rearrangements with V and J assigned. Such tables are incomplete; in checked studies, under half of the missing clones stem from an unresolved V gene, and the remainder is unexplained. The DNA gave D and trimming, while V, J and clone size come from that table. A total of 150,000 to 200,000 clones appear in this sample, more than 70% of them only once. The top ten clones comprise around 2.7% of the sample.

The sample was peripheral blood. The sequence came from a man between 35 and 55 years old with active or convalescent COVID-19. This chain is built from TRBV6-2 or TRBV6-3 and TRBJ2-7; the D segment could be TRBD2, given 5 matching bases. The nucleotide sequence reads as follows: TGTGCCAGCAGTTCTTACCCCGGAAATAGAACCGGGAACGACGACGAGCAGTACTTC. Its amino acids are CASSSYPGNRTGNDDEQYF.